The rows below give T cell receptor beta chains drawn from one sample of a study of blood T cell repertoires in COVID-19. Measured with immunoSEQ multiplex PCR; TCRdb has only the in-frame clones, and not every one. The sample has roughly 250,000 clones, approximately 91% seen once. Sequenced: peripheral blood. The receptors were sampled from a woman in her thirties or forties who had recovered from COVID-19. Both conserved end residues are part of each CDR3. The D gene is left open where the match is weak. Clone sizes are given selectively: once, few, many, or a class where the clone is expanded.

>TRBV6-4|NA|TRBJ2-7|TRBD1
TGTGCCAGCAGTGACCGTCGTCAGGGGGCGCGAATTATCTACGAGCAGTACTTC
CASSDRRQGARIIYEQYF
>TRBV6-2/TRBV6-3|NA|TRBJ2-5|TRBD1
TGTGCCAGCAGTGACAGGGGTCAGACCCAGTACTTC
CASSDRGQTQYF
>TRBV19|NA|TRBJ1-1|TRBD1
TGTGCCAGTAGTATATTCCGGGACCAGGGGGCGTTCTGGAACACTGAAGCTTTCTTT
CASSIFRDQGAFWNTEAFF
>TRBV10-3|NA|TRBJ1-2|NA
TGTGCCATCAGTGAGCCGAGTCATGCAGGGAAGGGCTACACCTTC
CAISEPSHAGKGYTF
>TRBV5-1|NA|TRBJ1-6|NA
TGCGCCAGCAGCTGGGAGGTGGGATCTCAAAATTCACCCCTCCACTTT
CASSWEVGSQNSPLHF
>TRBV19|few|TRBJ1-4|NA
TGTGCCAGTGGCAGAAGGGGGGAAAAACTGTTTTTT
CASGRRGEKLFF
>TRBV7-2|NA|TRBJ1-6|TRBD1
TGTGCCAGCAGCCCGGACAGGGGAAATAATTCACCCCTCCACTTT
CASSPDRGNNSPLHF
>TRBV18|NA|TRBJ1-3|NA
TGTGCCAGCTCACCCATCTATGATCGTGGAAACACCATATATTTT
CASSPIYDRGNTIYF
>TRBV20-1|NA|TRBJ1-5|NA
TGCAGTGCTAGTTATAACAGGGCCCGCAATCAGCCCCAGCATTTT
CSASYNRARNQPQHF
>TRBV5-1|NA|TRBJ2-1|TRBD2
TGCGCCAGCAGCTTGCTAGCGGGAGCCTACAATGAGCAGTTCTTC
CASSLLAGAYNEQFF
>TRBV7-2|NA|TRBJ2-1|TRBD2
TGTGCCAGCAGCCGCCTAGCGGGAGGGCCAAATGAGCAGTTCTTC
CASSRLAGGPNEQFF
>TRBV7-9|once|TRBJ1-2|NA
TGTGCCAGCAGCTTAGTTCGGGTTAACTATGGCTACACCTTC
CASSLVRVNYGYTF
>TRBV9|NA|TRBJ2-5|NA
TGTGCCAGCAGCGTAGAGGCCGGGGAGACCCAGTACTTC
CASSVEAGETQYF
>TRBV21-1|NA|TRBJ1-6|NA
TGTACTCGACAGGGGCCGGATTCACCCCTCCACTTT
CTRQGPDSPLHF
>TRBV18|NA|TRBJ2-5|TRBD2
TGTGCCAGCTCACCACTAGCGGGGGGGCCGGGACGAGAGACCCAGTACTTC
CASSPLAGGPGRETQYF
>TRBV2|NA|TRBJ2-3|NA
TGTGCCAGCAGATATTTCGCTCGGGATACGCAGTATTTT
CASRYFARDTQYF
>TRBV3-1/TRBV3-2|NA|TRBJ2-1|TRBD2
TGTGCCAGCAGCCTTAAGGCGGGGGGGCCCTACAATGAGCAGTTCTTC
CASSLKAGGPYNEQFF
>TRBV7-3|NA|TRBJ2-2|NA
TGTGCCAGCAGCATACGAGGGGGCACCGGGGAGCTGTTTTTT
CASSIRGGTGELFF
>TRBV4-1|NA|TRBJ1-5|TRBD1
TGCGCCAGCAGCCGGACCGGGACAGATAGCAATCAGCCCCAGCATTTT
CASSRTGTDSNQPQHF
>TRBV20-1|NA|TRBJ1-2|NA
TGCAGTGCTAGCCGGCAGGGGGGCTACACCTTC
CSASRQGGYTF
>TRBV11-2|NA|TRBJ2-7|TRBD1
TGTGCCAGCAGCTTACCGGACAGGGGAAGGTACGAGCAGTACTTC
CASSLPDRGRYEQYF
>TRBV9|NA|TRBJ1-6|TRBD1
TGTGCCAGCAGCGCGGACGGACAGGGAGGGCATTCACCCCTCCACTTT
CASSADGQGGHSPLHF
>TRBV6-1|NA|TRBJ1-5|TRBD1
TGTGCCAGCAGTGAAAAGGAGACAGGGCCTAATAGCAATCAGCCCCAGCATTTT
CASSEKETGPNSNQPQHF
>TRBV11-2|NA|TRBJ2-3|NA
TGTGCCAGCAGCTTACGCGGGACTGGGGATACGCAGTATTTT
CASSLRGTGDTQYF
>TRBV3-1/TRBV3-2|NA|TRBJ2-7|TRBD2
TGTGCCAGCAGCCAAGCGGGACTAACCTACTACTTC
CASSQAGLTYYF
>TRBV19|few|TRBJ1-5|TRBD1
TGTGCCAGTAGTATGGGGACAGGGGGAACTAGCAATCAGCCCCAGCATTTT
CASSMGTGGTSNQPQHF
>TRBV10-3|NA|TRBJ2-3|TRBD2
TGTGCCATCAGTGCCAGGACTAGCGAGGGCACAGATACGCAGTATTTT
CAISARTSEGTDTQYF
>TRBV6-2/TRBV6-3|NA|TRBJ2-2|TRBD2
TGTGCCAGCAGTTACGGGGGACTAGCGGGCACCGGGGAGCTGTTTTTT
CASSYGGLAGTGELFF
>TRBV27|NA|TRBJ2-7|TRBD2
TGTGCCAGCATTAGTACCCGACTAGCGGGATCCGAGCAGTACTTC
CASISTRLAGSEQYF
>TRBV7-9|NA|TRBJ2-7|TRBD1
TGTGCCAGCAGCCCGACCGCCCCGGGACAGGGCCTGTACGAGCAGTACTTC
CASSPTAPGQGLYEQYF
>TRBV3-1/TRBV3-2|NA|TRBJ2-5|TRBD2
TGTGCCAGCAGCCAACCAGCGGGAGTCCGCGAGACCCAGTACTTC
CASSQPAGVRETQYF
>TRBV4-3|NA|TRBJ2-5|TRBD2
TGCGCCAGCAGCCCCGGGACTAGCGGGGCCTGGTACCAAGAGACCCAGTACTTC
CASSPGTSGAWYQETQYF
>TRBV5-4|NA|TRBJ1-6|TRBD1
TGTGCCAGCAGAGACCGGGACAGGGGCTCACCCCTCCACTTT
CASRDRDRGSPLHF
>TRBV11-2|NA|TRBJ2-7|NA
TGTGCCAGCAGCTTAACCGGGTCAGGGGGGCGCGAGCAGTACTTC
CASSLTGSGGREQYF
>TRBV7-9|NA|TRBJ2-1|NA
TGTGCCAGCAGCTGGTCCGGCAATGAGCAGTTCTTC
CASSWSGNEQFF
>TRBV28|NA|TRBJ2-3|NA
TGTGCCAGCAGTTTCTTGGGGAAGGGGACAGATACGCAGTATTTT
CASSFLGKGTDTQYF
>TRBV18|once|TRBJ1-5|NA
TGTGCCAGCTCACCGGGGGGGCCGAATCAGCCCCAGCATTTT
CASSPGGPNQPQHF
>TRBV4-3|NA|TRBJ1-3|NA
TGCGCCAGCAGCCAAGGTACAGACGGAAACACCATATATTTT
CASSQGTDGNTIYF
>TRBV6-2/TRBV6-3|NA|TRBJ2-5|TRBD2
TGTGCCAGCAGTTACCCCGTTCTAGCGGAAGAGACCCAGTACTTC
CASSYPVLAEETQYF
>TRBV7-9|NA|TRBJ2-1|TRBD2
TGTGCCAGCAGCCGCAAGACTAGCGGGAGGGATGAGCAGTTCTTC
CASSRKTSGRDEQFF
>TRBV7-2|NA|TRBJ2-1|TRBD2
TGTGCCAGCAGCTCGGGACTAGCGGGGAACAATGAGCAGTTCTTC
CASSSGLAGNNEQFF
>TRBV4-3|NA|TRBJ2-7|TRBD2
TGCGCCAGCAGCCAAGATTGGACTAGTTCCTCCTACGAGCAGTACTTC
CASSQDWTSSSYEQYF
>TRBV28|NA|TRBJ1-5|NA
TGTGCCAGCAGTCCAGGGCGTTTTGGCAATCAGCCCCAGCATTTT
CASSPGRFGNQPQHF
>TRBV30|once|TRBJ1-3|TRBD1
TGTGCCTGGAGGACAGGGAACTCTGGAAACACCATATATTTT
CAWRTGNSGNTIYF
>TRBV10-3|NA|TRBJ2-6|TRBD1
TGTGCCATCAGTGAGGGACAGGGCTTCTCTGGGGCCAACGTCCTGACTTTC
CAISEGQGFSGANVLTF
>TRBV27|NA|TRBJ1-2|TRBD1
TGTGCCAGCAGCAAAGCACCCGGGACAGCGGCGCAGGGCTACACCTTC
CASSKAPGTAAQGYTF